The 14 T cell receptor beta chains below come from one sample, sequenced in a study of CD8+CD57+ T cells in acquired aplastic anemia. Using genomic DNA as the template, TCR beta VDJ and CDR3 profiling was carried out. TCRdb used MiXCR to reprocess the reads, holding one entry per CDR3 protein. Seen here are under 200,000 distinct CDR3 sequences, 63% observed once, and the top ten hold under 50%. The material sequenced was sorted CD4+, CD8+, or CD8+CD57+ T cells (not recorded which) from PBMCs. The receptors here all came from a human donor in good health.

As concerns this clonotype: Its ends do not fully match the called genes, so a read error is possible. The V and J genes are TRBV28 and TRBJ1-1; D is undetermined. Germline V CDR1 and CDR2: MDHEN, SYDVKM. This CDR3 has 14 residues. The CDR3 loop reads CANSSFDTNTEAFF. The DNA for the CDR3 is TGTGCCAACAGTTCGTTCGACACGAACACTGAAGCTTTCTTT. Supplemented by reference TRBV28 and TRBJ1-1, the full variable domain reads DVKVTQSSRYLVKRTGEKVFLECVQDMDHENMFWYRQDPGLGLRLIYFSYDVKMKEKGDIPEGYSVSREKKERFSLILESASTNQTSMYLCANSSFDTNTEAFFGQGTRLTVV.

The chain couples TRBV15 to TRBJ2-5; TRBD1 is a possible D gene (6 bases). V was pared by 0 bases and J by 5 bases, with 13 bases between. The CDR3 loop spans 15 amino acids. The germline V gene encodes CDR1 LNHNV and CDR2 YYDKDF (reference sequence). CDR3 in DNA: TGTGCCACCAGCAGAGACTGGGGGCAGGCGGAGACCCAGTACTTC. The encoded protein is CATSRDWGQAETQYF.

The CDR3 DNA sequence: TGTGCCAGCAGCTTGGGTCCGGATAGCAATCAGCCCCAGCATTTT. This codes for CASSLGPDSNQPQHF. This chain uses TRBV5-4 with TRBJ1-5; D not resolved. This CDR3 is built from 15 residues. Germline CDR1 SGHNT, CDR2 YYREEE (reference sequence). V gave up 0 bases and J gave up 0 bases, with 7 bases separating them.

The rearrangement links TRBV12-3 or TRBV12-4 to TRBJ1-2; D uncertain. The CDR3 sequence is 11 residues long. V shed 9 bases and J shed 7 bases, with 12 bases lying between them. This chain's CDR3 is CASSQTGGYTF. The CDR3 DNA reads TGTGCCAGTTCTCAGACGGGTGGCTACACCTTC.

V and J are TRBV5-1 and TRBJ1-3; D not certain. The CDR3 runs to 14 residues. CDR1 is SGHRS, CDR2 YFSETQ, per germline. The ends were cut back, 3 bases at V and 2 bases at J, with 9 bases in the middle. The CDR3 coding sequence is TGCGCCAGCAGCTCAGTAGACACTGGAAACACCATATATTTT. It yields the protein CASSSVDTGNTIYF.

This clonotype was seen more than once but under ten times. V usage is TRBV7-8 and J usage is TRBJ2-1; 10 bases are shared with TRBD2. J lost 3 bases, V lost 8 bases, and 7 bases had no gene match. Germline CDR1 reads SGHVS; CDR2 reads FQNEAQ. The CDR3 is 15 residues long. The CDR3 DNA reads TGTGCCAGCGCCGAGGGACTAGCGAACTACAATGAGCAGTTCTTC. This gives the protein CASAEGLANYNEQFF.

This clonotype was detected only once. The chain joins TRBV9 to TRBJ1-2; no clear D. The CDR3 contains 13 residues. Trimming took 0 bases from V and 6 from J, leaving 9 bases between them. CDR1 and CDR2 from the germline V gene are SGDLS and YYNGEE. The CDR3 loop is CASSVDSVDGYTF. Here the CDR3 DNA reads TGTGCCAGCAGCGTAGATTCGGTAGATGGCTACACCTTC.

This chain uses TRBV19 with TRBJ2-7; 7 positions agree with TRBD1. This CDR3 comprises 14 residues. Trimming at V came to 6 bases and at J to 2 bases, leaving 7 bases not matched to a gene. The V gene's germline CDR1 is LNHDA and CDR2 SQIVND (reference sequence). CDR3 bases: TGTGCCAGTAGCGCGACAGGGCGAACCTACGAGCAGTACTTC. Its translation: CASSATGRTYEQYF.

The V gene is TRBV29-1, the J gene TRBJ2-7; D may be TRBD2 (6 bases). V was trimmed by 7 bases and J by 3 bases, leaving 25 bases between them. Germline-derived CDR1 and CDR2 are SQVTM and ANQGSEA. This CDR3 region has 16 residues. CDR3 sequence reads: CSAGAGFGSYIYEQYF. In DNA, the CDR3 is TGCAGCGCTGGGGCAGGGTTCGGGAGCTACATCTACGAGCAGTACTTC.

In its sample, this clonotype was seen many times. The V call is TRBV4-1, the J call TRBJ1-1; D uncertain. Germline V gene data show CDR1 as MGHRA and CDR2 as YSYEKL. Trimming shortened V by 4 bases and J by 4 bases, and 13 bases separated the two germline ends. The CDR3 runs 14 residues. CDR3 in DNA: TGCGCCAGCAGCCCTACTGTGTGGAGCACTGAAGCTTTCTTT. Protein product: CASSPTVWSTEAFF.

The chain couples TRBV20-1 to TRBJ2-1, with D possibly being TRBD1 or TRBD2 (5 bases each). The CDR3 covers 14 residues. CDR1 is DFQATT and CDR2 is SNEGSKA in the germline V gene (reference sequence). Trimming shortened V by 3 bases and J by 9 bases, and 18 bases separated the two germline ends. CDR3: CSASRASPGGEQFF. CDR3 sequence (DNA): TGCAGTGCTAGCAGGGCTAGCCCTGGTGGTGAGCAGTTCTTC.

This clonotype has only a few counts. The rearrangement joins TRBV10-3 to TRBJ1-1; D is perhaps TRBD1 (6 bases). Germline V lookup: CDR1 ENHRY, CDR2 SYGVKD. V was pared by 0 bases and J by 4 bases, with 15 bases between. This CDR3 contains 16 residues. The chain's CDR3 is CAISESERGDGTEAFF. The CDR3 DNA is TGTGCCATCAGTGAGTCGGAGAGGGGGGATGGCACTGAAGCTTTCTTT.

The chain recombines TRBV29-1 with TRBJ2-2, with 8 nucleotides matching TRBD1. The CDR3 is 13 amino acids. The J segment lost 3 bases and the V segment lost 6 bases, leaving 3 bases of the junction unmatched. CDR1 SQVTM and CDR2 ANQGSEA come from the germline V gene. Written as DNA, the CDR3 is TGCAGCGTGTCGACAGGGGACACCGGGGAGCTGTTTTTT. This sequence encodes CSVSTGDTGELFF.

The chain joins TRBV7-9 to TRBJ1-6, with TRBD1 as a possible D gene (5 bases). CDR1 is SEHNR and CDR2 is FQNEAQ in the germline V gene (reference sequence). The CDR3 spans 16 residues. Trimming removed 5 bases at V and 5 bases at J, with 16 bases between. CDR3 in amino acids: CASSASGGGNNSPLHF. The CDR3 bases are TGTGCCAGCAGCGCCTCTGGTGGGGGGAATAATTCACCCCTCCACTTT.